Listed below are T cell receptor beta chains from one sample, sequenced in a study of blood T cell repertoires in COVID-19. Sequencing used immunoSEQ multiplex PCR; TCRdb keeps in-frame clones, though not all of them. The repertoire holds 250,000 to 300,000 clones, approximately 90% seen once, with 1% to 1.3% in the top ten. Sample: PBMCs or T cells enriched from blood (not recorded which). The origin of the receptors is a woman aged 25-40 years who had recovered from COVID-19. Both conserved end residues are part of each CDR3. The D gene is left open where the match is weak.

cdr3_aa | cdr3_nt | d_call | j_call | v_call
CASSLDPWAYEAFF | TGCGCCAGCAGCTTGGACCCCTGGGCTTATGAAGCTTTCTTT | . | TRBJ1-1 | TRBV5-1
CASQIRLAGNYEQYF | TGTGCCAGCCAAATTCGACTAGCGGGAAACTACGAGCAGTACTTC | TRBD2 | TRBJ2-7 | TRBV6-6
CAWQDDRGGQPQHF | TGTGCCTGGCAGGACGACAGGGGAGGGCAGCCCCAGCATTTT | TRBD1 | TRBJ1-5 | TRBV30
CASLYWATSTDTQYF | TGTGCCAGCCTATACTGGGCTACTAGCACAGATACGCAGTATTTT | . | TRBJ2-3 | TRBV7-9
CASNRAASPLHF | TGTGCCAGTAACAGGGCTGCTTCACCCCTCCACTTT | . | TRBJ1-6 | TRBV19
CASNGERNTEAFF | TGTGCCAGCAATGGGGAGCGGAACACTGAAGCTTTCTTT | . | TRBJ1-1 | TRBV6-1
CASSLAPEQFF | TGTGCCAGCAGCTTAGCTCCTGAGCAGTTCTTC | . | TRBJ2-1 | TRBV5-8
CSAGTGNSPLHF | TGCAGCGCTGGGACAGGGAACTCACCCCTCCACTTT | TRBD1 | TRBJ1-6 | TRBV29-1
CASSFRTGPNTVRFF | TGTGCCAGCAGCTTCAGGACAGGGCCGAATACCGTCCGGTTCTTC | TRBD1 | TRBJ2-1 | TRBV7-2
CASSPGQGRNQPQHF | TGTGCCAGCAGCCCCGGACAGGGGCGCAATCAGCCCCAGCATTTT | TRBD1 | TRBJ1-5 | TRBV6-5
CASSPPDRVGAFF | TGTGCCAGCTCACCACCGGACAGGGTTGGGGCTTTCTTT | TRBD1 | TRBJ1-1 | TRBV18
CASSSSGRNAKTQYF | TGTGCCAGCAGTTCTAGTGGGAGGAATGCGAAGACCCAGTACTTC | . | TRBJ2-5 | TRBV6-5
CASSLGRGQPGIADTQYF | TGTGCCAGCAGCCTAGGCCGCGGGCAGCCGGGGATTGCAGATACGCAGTATTTT | . | TRBJ2-3 | TRBV11-2
CATSSLQLVLPQHF | TGTGCCACCAGCAGCCTGCAACTCGTTTTGCCCCAGCATTTT | . | TRBJ1-5 | TRBV15
CASSQGVVDEQFF | TGCGCCAGCAGCCAAGGAGTGGTTGATGAGCAGTTCTTC | . | TRBJ2-1 | TRBV4-3